The rows below give T cell receptor beta chains drawn from one sample of a study of blood T cell repertoires in COVID-19. Some clones are missing from TCRdb's copy, which holds only in-frame ones; the method was immunoSEQ multiplex PCR. Here the sample spans about 120,000 clones, 65% to 80% being singletons. The sequencing sample was made of peripheral blood. These receptors all come from a woman in her sixties or seventies with acute or convalescent COVID-19. The conserved cysteine and the conserved F or W are not part of the CDR3 here. Each record gives: CDR3 protein, V gene.

ASSLGTGWTEAF	TRBV27
ASSYGVRVFTYEQY	TRBV6-6
ASSSTGTGEETQY	TRBV5-1
ASSRQGDTEAF	TRBV19
ASSPTSGSTDTQY	TRBV18
ASSRQGFVGYT	TRBV19
AGEIPGKRNQPQH	TRBV19
ATISAF	TRBV24-1
ASSPRGQAGNTIY	TRBV5-8
ASSRPGQAETQY	TRBV6-2/TRBV6-3
ASSIRVNTEAF	TRBV19
ATSDNSGIRNNEQY	TRBV24-1
ASSPQQGTAGLF	TRBV9
ASSSKGRGQNQPQH	TRBV5-8
ASSSTGIQPQH	TRBV12-3/TRBV12-4
SASFSGGRGEQY	TRBV20-1
ASSYRTGGAYEQY	TRBV6-6
ASSLYPGLGTRSGELF	TRBV7-3
ASSDGSGGVETQY	TRBV2
ASSLGPSGDTEAF	TRBV5-1
ASTEETQY	TRBV6-5
ASRTDRAGELF	TRBV28
ASSGGARADTQY	TRBV5-1
AIASQGIGGELF	TRBV10-3
ASSRCDRGSYNEQF	TRBV12-1
AIRAGTEETQY	TRBV10-3
ASSDSRGKGRQPQH	TRBV18
ASSPGAVGGANVLT	TRBV11-2
AWTLGLGAQETQY	TRBV30
ASSLDQRGGYEQF	TRBV5-4
ASSQPGLADTGELF	TRBV4-2
ASSPGQRNQPQH	TRBV7-2
ASSDPGGSTEAF	TRBV19
ASSFATGKPYGYT	TRBV27
ASSQEPQAAYGYT	TRBV4-1
SASSGGIGEKLF	TRBV20-1
ASSSGAWEQY	TRBV5-6
SVRGREQF	TRBV20-1
ASSKSGQGDTEAF	TRBV19
ASSLGRGGDEQF	TRBV3-1/TRBV3-2
ATSRVAGLAANEQF	TRBV15
ASSRGGAEAF	TRBV12-3/TRBV12-4
ASSQGGAYKQY	TRBV7-9
ASPPSGTGPSPLH	TRBV28
ASSRDRGYEQY	TRBV6-5
AWSLQLTGNTIY	TRBV30
ASTGRVGEQY	TRBV6-6
ASSTESRTGGYGYT	TRBV19
ASSLLGDSPREAF	TRBV5-1
ASSLERGSAYEQY	TRBV11-2
AIKGRGGPAGEPQH	TRBV10-3
ASSTGQVITDTQY	TRBV19
ASSLLGQQNTEAF	TRBV27
AISDTGAGNTIY	TRBV10-3
ASSLSLGTDVYEQY	TRBV5-1